This TCR beta chain stems from a study of blood T cell repertoires in COVID-19. Study-level background: Some COVID-19 samples were acute and others convalescent; all came from the United States, Italy and Spain. From T cells, B-cell-depleted T cells, or PBMCs came the material, which was cDNA or gDNA.

Authors' methods: It was from reference gene primer amplification that nucleated cell counts were estimated. Here immunoSEQ multiplex PCR was the method, and the copy in TCRdb shows in-frame clones only, minus some. The V and J calls and clone size were taken over from that table, and D and trimming were inferred from the DNA. The repertoire consists of 100,000 to 150,000 clones, with 81% occurring once and the leading ten covering over 7.5%. Sequenced material: peripheral blood. The receptor was derived from a woman aged 55-70 years with active or convalescent COVID-19.

CDR3 sequence reads: CATSDWRDRVKSGELFF. The CDR3 nucleotides are TGTGCCACCAGTGATTGGCGGGACAGGGTAAAATCCGGGGAGCTGTTTTTT. The genes are TRBV24-1 and TRBJ2-2; TRBD1 agrees at 9 bases. Germline loops: CDR1 KGHDR, CDR2 SFDVKD. J was trimmed by 6 bases and V by 2 bases; bases with no gene match: 9. The CDR3 runs to 17 residues.